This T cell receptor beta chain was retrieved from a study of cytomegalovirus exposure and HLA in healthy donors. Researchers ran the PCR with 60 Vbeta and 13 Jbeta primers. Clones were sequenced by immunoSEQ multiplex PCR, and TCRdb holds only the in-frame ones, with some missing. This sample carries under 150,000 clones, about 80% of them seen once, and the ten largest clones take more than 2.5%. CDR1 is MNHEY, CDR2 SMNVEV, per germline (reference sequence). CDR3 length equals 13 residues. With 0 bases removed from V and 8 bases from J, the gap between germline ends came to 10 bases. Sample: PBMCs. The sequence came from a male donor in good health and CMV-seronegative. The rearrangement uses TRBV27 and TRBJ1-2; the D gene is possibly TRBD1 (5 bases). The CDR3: CASSLSAGIGYTF. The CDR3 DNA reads TGTGCCAGCAGTTTATCGGCAGGGATCGGCTACACCTTC.